This T cell receptor (beta chain) was observed in a study of PD-L1 blockade in urothelial cancer. Time point indicated: pretreatment peripheral blood. General study results and limits: Durable benefit accompanied greater 3-week expansion of tumor-associated blood clones. Pretreatment TCR clonality in blood, when below the median, was predictive of better survival.

On this clone itself: The target antigen is unknown.

The templates were synthetic TCR analogs, and they were spiked into each PCR. The protocol was immunoSEQ multiplex PCR, while the TCRdb copy is restricted to in-frame clones and leaves out a portion. The table lists roughly 87,000 clones, roughly 90% of them singletons, with 0.97% in the top ten. Unmatched junction bases numbered 10, after V lost 4 bases and J lost 5 bases. CDR3 length: 17 amino acids. Germline V CDR1 and CDR2: SEHNR, FQNEAQ (reference sequence). This TCR came from a woman aged 80 or older with urothelial cancer. The rearrangement uses TRBV7-9 and TRBJ2-1; 11 bases fit TRBD1. The sample here was PBMCs, taken around atezolizumab (anti-PD-L1) treatment. The CDR3 nucleotides read TGTGCCAGCAGCTCCCCAATCGGACAGGGGGCTCACAATGAGCAGTTCTTC. Its translation is CASSSPIGQGAHNEQFF.